Listed below are T cell receptor beta chains from one sample, sequenced in a study of OX40 agonist ivuxolimab in advanced cancers. The table came from immunoSEQ multiplex PCR; TCRdb's copy has only in-frame clones and leaves some out. This table holds about 48,000 clones, approximately 90% found once. The material sequenced was CD4+ or CD8+ T cells sorted from blood, taken in a trial of the OX40 agonist ivuxolimab. The receptors were gathered from an adult with an advanced solid tumor such as melanoma, head and neck, liver or kidney cancer. The CDR3 runs from the conserved cysteine through the conserved F or W. D genes are given only for firm matches. Expanded clones get a size class; other rows say once, few or many, or leave the size out.

cdr3_length: 13
clone_size: -
d_call: -
v_call: TRBV6-5
j_call: TRBJ2-5
cdr3_aa: CASTRGTWETQYF
cdr3_nt: TGTGCCAGCACTAGGGGAACTTGGGAGACCCAGTACTTC

cdr3_length: 14
clone_size: -
d_call: -
v_call: TRBV7-6
j_call: TRBJ1-1
cdr3_aa: CASSLGRGNTEAFF
cdr3_nt: TGTGCCAGCAGCTTAGGGCGGGGGAACACTGAAGCTTTCTTT

cdr3_length: 10
clone_size: -
d_call: -
v_call: TRBV20-1
j_call: TRBJ2-1
cdr3_aa: CSARDSVEIF
cdr3_nt: TGCAGTGCTAGAGATTCGGTCGAGATCTTC

cdr3_length: 16
clone_size: -
d_call: TRBD2
v_call: TRBV10-1
j_call: TRBJ2-7
cdr3_aa: CASSRTSGGAQTEQYF
cdr3_nt: TGCGCCAGCAGCCGGACTAGCGGGGGGGCTCAGACCGAGCAGTACTTC

cdr3_length: 13
clone_size: -
d_call: -
v_call: TRBV6-1
j_call: TRBJ2-3
cdr3_aa: CASLGRLTDTQYF
cdr3_nt: TGTGCCAGCCTCGGGCGACTAACAGATACGCAGTATTTT

cdr3_length: 14
clone_size: -
d_call: -
v_call: TRBV10-2
j_call: TRBJ1-1
cdr3_aa: CASSDPWGGTEAFF
cdr3_nt: TGCGCCAGCAGTGACCCTTGGGGGGGGACTGAAGCTTTCTTT

cdr3_length: 13
clone_size: -
d_call: TRBD1
v_call: TRBV7-2
j_call: TRBJ1-1
cdr3_aa: CASSTGGLVEAFF
cdr3_nt: TGTGCCAGCAGCACAGGGGGTTTGGTGGAAGCTTTCTTT

cdr3_length: 11
clone_size: -
d_call: -
v_call: TRBV27
j_call: TRBJ2-1
cdr3_aa: CASSFAGEQFF
cdr3_nt: TGTGCCAGCAGTTTTGCGGGAGAGCAGTTCTTC

cdr3_length: 10
clone_size: few
d_call: -
v_call: TRBV19
j_call: TRBJ1-1
cdr3_aa: CASRQEQAFF
cdr3_nt: TGTGCCAGTAGACAGGAACAAGCTTTCTTT

cdr3_length: 13
clone_size: few
d_call: -
v_call: TRBV7-7
j_call: TRBJ1-1
cdr3_aa: CASSFGYNTEAFF
cdr3_nt: TGTGCTAGCAGCTTCGGGTACAACACTGAAGCTTTCTTT

cdr3_length: 13
clone_size: -
d_call: -
v_call: TRBV7-9
j_call: TRBJ2-1
cdr3_aa: CASSLENYNEQFF
cdr3_nt: TGTGCCAGCAGCTTAGAAAACTACAATGAGCAGTTCTTC

cdr3_length: 18
clone_size: -
d_call: TRBD1
v_call: TRBV4-3
j_call: TRBJ2-7
cdr3_aa: CASSQVYGAGGTSYEQYF
cdr3_nt: TGCGCCAGCAGCCAAGTTTACGGGGCAGGGGGAACTTCCTACGAGCAGTACTTC

cdr3_length: 15
clone_size: -
d_call: -
v_call: TRBV14
j_call: TRBJ2-3
cdr3_aa: CASSQESGSTDTQYF
cdr3_nt: TGTGCCAGCAGCCAAGAGTCCGGCAGCACAGATACGCAGTATTTT

cdr3_length: 14
clone_size: once
d_call: TRBD1
v_call: TRBV7-9
j_call: TRBJ2-7
cdr3_aa: CASSPGTGAYEQYF
cdr3_nt: TGTGCCAGCAGCCCCGGGACAGGGGCCTACGAGCAGTACTTC

cdr3_length: 13
clone_size: -
d_call: TRBD2
v_call: TRBV6-4
j_call: TRBJ2-1
cdr3_aa: CASSPGGFNEQFF
cdr3_nt: TGTGCCAGCAGCCCCGGGGGGTTCAATGAGCAGTTCTTC

cdr3_length: 17
clone_size: -
d_call: TRBD2
v_call: TRBV9
j_call: TRBJ2-1
cdr3_aa: CASSDPSGGALYNEQFF
cdr3_nt: TGTGCCAGCAGCGACCCTAGCGGGGGGGCCCTCTACAATGAGCAGTTCTTC

cdr3_length: 16
clone_size: -
d_call: TRBD1
v_call: TRBV19
j_call: TRBJ2-7
cdr3_aa: CASSPGTGGLSYEQYF
cdr3_nt: TGTGCCAGTAGTCCGGGGACAGGGGGTCTCTCCTACGAGCAGTACTTC

cdr3_length: 16
clone_size: once
d_call: TRBD1
v_call: TRBV11-2
j_call: TRBJ2-3
cdr3_aa: CASSFSGTGYTDTQYF
cdr3_nt: TGTGCCAGCAGCTTCTCCGGGACAGGGTACACAGATACGCAGTATTTT

cdr3_length: 12
clone_size: once
d_call: TRBD1
v_call: TRBV6-5
j_call: TRBJ1-2
cdr3_aa: CASRRTGYGYTF
cdr3_nt: TGTGCCAGCAGAAGGACAGGCTATGGCTACACCTTC

cdr3_length: 13
clone_size: -
d_call: -
v_call: TRBV7-9
j_call: TRBJ2-7
cdr3_aa: CASSFVSSYEQYF
cdr3_nt: TGTGCCAGCAGCTTCGTAAGTTCCTACGAGCAGTACTTC

cdr3_length: 18
clone_size: few
d_call: -
v_call: TRBV4-1
j_call: TRBJ2-1
cdr3_aa: CASSQQTQGGVKFVEQFF
cdr3_nt: TGCGCCAGCAGCCAACAAACCCAGGGTGGCGTCAAGTTTGTGGAGCAGTTCTTC

cdr3_length: 13
clone_size: -
d_call: -
v_call: TRBV12-5
j_call: TRBJ2-1
cdr3_aa: CASGFGSRDEQFF
cdr3_nt: TGTGCTAGTGGTTTTGGATCTAGGGATGAGCAGTTCTTC

cdr3_length: 12
clone_size: -
d_call: -
v_call: TRBV13
j_call: TRBJ2-1
cdr3_aa: CASSLEGNEQFF
cdr3_nt: TGTGCCAGCAGCTTAGAAGGGAATGAGCAGTTCTTC

cdr3_length: 16
clone_size: -
d_call: -
v_call: TRBV9
j_call: TRBJ1-2
cdr3_aa: CASSVNQVSSNYGYTF
cdr3_nt: TGTGCCAGCAGCGTAAACCAGGTCTCTTCTAACTATGGCTACACCTTC

cdr3_length: 12
clone_size: once
d_call: -
v_call: TRBV2
j_call: TRBJ2-7
cdr3_aa: CASSKDYYEQYF
cdr3_nt: TGTGCCAGCAGTAAGGACTACTACGAGCAGTACTTC

cdr3_length: 11
clone_size: -
d_call: -
v_call: TRBV7-9
j_call: TRBJ2-1
cdr3_aa: CASSSSSEQFF
cdr3_nt: TGTGCCAGCAGCTCCTCTAGCGAGCAGTTCTTC

cdr3_length: 16
clone_size: -
d_call: TRBD2
v_call: TRBV2
j_call: TRBJ2-3
cdr3_aa: CASSQPTSGGPDTQYF
cdr3_nt: TGTGCCAGCAGCCAACCGACTAGCGGGGGGCCGGATACGCAGTATTTT

cdr3_length: 14
clone_size: -
d_call: -
v_call: TRBV7-6
j_call: TRBJ2-1
cdr3_aa: CASSAGAGYNEQFF
cdr3_nt: TGTGCCAGCAGCGCAGGGGCGGGCTACAATGAGCAGTTCTTC

cdr3_length: 12
clone_size: few
d_call: -
v_call: TRBV6-5
j_call: TRBJ1-1
cdr3_aa: CASSYSREEAFF
cdr3_nt: TGTGCCAGCAGTTACTCCCGGGAGGAAGCTTTCTTT

cdr3_length: 15
clone_size: -
d_call: -
v_call: TRBV7-2
j_call: TRBJ1-1
cdr3_aa: CASSLLTGPNTEAFF
cdr3_nt: TGTGCCAGCAGCTTATTGACAGGTCCGAACACTGAAGCTTTCTTT

cdr3_length: 13
clone_size: -
d_call: -
v_call: TRBV27
j_call: TRBJ1-1
cdr3_aa: CASRTGENTEAFF
cdr3_nt: TGTGCCAGCAGAACTGGGGAGAACACTGAAGCTTTCTTT

cdr3_length: 14
clone_size: -
d_call: TRBD1
v_call: TRBV27
j_call: TRBJ2-5
cdr3_aa: CASSPRTGEGSQYF
cdr3_nt: TGTGCCAGCAGTCCCAGGACAGGGGAAGGGTCCCAGTACTTC

cdr3_length: 14
clone_size: -
d_call: TRBD1
v_call: TRBV5-1
j_call: TRBJ2-7
cdr3_aa: CASSYGQGNDEQYF
cdr3_nt: TGCGCCAGCAGCTATGGACAGGGCAACGACGAGCAGTACTTC

cdr3_length: 14
clone_size: -
d_call: TRBD1
v_call: TRBV9
j_call: TRBJ2-1
cdr3_aa: CASSTGGSQNEQFF
cdr3_nt: TGTGCCAGCAGTACAGGGGGCAGCCAAAATGAGCAGTTCTTC

cdr3_length: 11
clone_size: -
d_call: -
v_call: TRBV7-8
j_call: TRBJ2-5
cdr3_aa: CASSLVETQYF
cdr3_nt: TGTGCCAGCAGCTTAGTAGAGACCCAGTACTTC

cdr3_length: 16
clone_size: once
d_call: TRBD2
v_call: TRBV5-1
j_call: TRBJ2-2
cdr3_aa: CASSHMEGAGAGELFF
cdr3_nt: TGCGCCAGCAGCCACATGGAGGGCGCGGGAGCCGGGGAGCTGTTTTTT

cdr3_length: 14
clone_size: -
d_call: -
v_call: TRBV7-2
j_call: TRBJ1-6
cdr3_aa: CASGTEPYNSPLHF
cdr3_nt: TGTGCCAGCGGGACGGAACCTTATAATTCACCCCTCCACTTT